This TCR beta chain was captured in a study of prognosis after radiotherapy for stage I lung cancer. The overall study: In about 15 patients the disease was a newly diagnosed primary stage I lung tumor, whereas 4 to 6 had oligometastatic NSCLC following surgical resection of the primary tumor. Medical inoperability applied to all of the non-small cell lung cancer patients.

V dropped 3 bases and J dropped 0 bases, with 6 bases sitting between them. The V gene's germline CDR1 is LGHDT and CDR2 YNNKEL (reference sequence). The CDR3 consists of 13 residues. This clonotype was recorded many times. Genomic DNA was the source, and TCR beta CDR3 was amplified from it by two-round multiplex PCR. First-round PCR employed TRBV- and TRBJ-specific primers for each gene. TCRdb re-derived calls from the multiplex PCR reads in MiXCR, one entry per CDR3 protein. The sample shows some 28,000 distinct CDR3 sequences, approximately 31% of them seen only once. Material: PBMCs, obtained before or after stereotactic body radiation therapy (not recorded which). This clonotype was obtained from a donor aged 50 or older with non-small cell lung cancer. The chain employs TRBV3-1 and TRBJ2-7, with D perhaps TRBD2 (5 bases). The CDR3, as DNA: TGTGCCAGCAGCCACGGGATCTCCTACGAGCAGTACTTC. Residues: CASSHGISYEQYF.